The source of this T cell receptor beta chain is a study of blood T cells in healthy people across ages. The germline V and J ends were trimmed by 1 base and 3 bases, with 6 bases remaining between them. The CDR3 consists of 13 residues. For the second PCR, which ran for about 6 to 11 cycles, a sample-barcoded 5' primer and a J-beta primer mix were used. A single record per CDR3 protein comes from TCRdb applying MiXCR to the 5' RACE reads. Among about 570,000 distinct CDR3 sequences listed, 25% to 30% were seen once. Material for sequencing was blood. The clonotype comes from a woman aged 70-85 years in good health. This rearrangement joins TRBV12-3 or TRBV12-4 to TRBJ2-5; D call uncertain. DNA of the CDR3: TGTGCCAGCAGTTTAGAGTCGGAAGAGACCCAGTACTTC. Its translation is CASSLESEETQYF.